This T cell receptor beta chain was captured in a study of human T cells and chemical hapten exposure. Germline CDR1 reads MDHEN; CDR2 reads SYDVKM. V was shortened by 2 bases and J by 4 bases, with 15 bases between the two germline ends. The CDR3 is made up of 15 amino acids. The time point was: patch test 1, 2 weeks after DPC sensitization. This sample's treatment: therapeutic diphenylcyclopropenone sensitization with weekly scalp DPC. TCRdb recomputed calls from the RACE reads with MiXCR, one row per CDR3 protein. The sample has about 360,000 distinct CDR3 sequences, around 7% seen once. Sequencing was performed on whole blood, taken in connection with sensitization to the hapten diphenylcyclopropenone (DPC). The TCR comes from a woman in her late teens or twenties with alopecia areata. Some clones in this sample may be carry-over from other donors' samples. The V gene is TRBV28, the J gene TRBJ2-7; possible D gene TRBD2, 6 bases. For the CDR3, the DNA is TGTGCCAGCAGTTTACGGGAGAGTCGGGAATACGAGCAGTACTTC. Amino acid sequence: CASSLRESREYEQYF. The whole variable domain, remainder taken from reference TRBV28 and TRBJ2-7, is DVKVTQSSRYLVKRTGEKVFLECVQDMDHENMFWYRQDPGLGLRLIYFSYDVKMKEKGDIPEGYSVSREKKERFSLILESASTNQTSMYLCASSLRESREYEQYFGPGTRLTVT.